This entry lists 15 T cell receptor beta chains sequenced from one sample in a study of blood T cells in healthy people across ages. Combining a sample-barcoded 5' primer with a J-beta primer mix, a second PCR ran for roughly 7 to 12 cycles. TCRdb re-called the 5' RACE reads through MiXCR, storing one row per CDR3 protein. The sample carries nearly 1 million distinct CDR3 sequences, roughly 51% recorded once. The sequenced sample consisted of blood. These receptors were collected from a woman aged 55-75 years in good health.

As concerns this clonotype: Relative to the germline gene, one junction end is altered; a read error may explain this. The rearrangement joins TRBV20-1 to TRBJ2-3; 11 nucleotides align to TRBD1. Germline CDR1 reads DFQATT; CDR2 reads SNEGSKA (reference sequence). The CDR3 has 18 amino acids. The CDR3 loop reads CSARDVMSGQGGTETQYF. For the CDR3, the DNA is TGCAGTGCTAGAGACGTGATGTCGGGACAGGGGGGGACAGAGACGCAGTATTTT.

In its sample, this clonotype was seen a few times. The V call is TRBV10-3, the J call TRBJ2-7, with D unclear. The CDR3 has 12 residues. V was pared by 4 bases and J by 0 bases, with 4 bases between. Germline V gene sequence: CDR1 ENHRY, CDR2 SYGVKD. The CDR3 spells CAISATSYEQYF. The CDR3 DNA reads TGTGCCATCAGTGCAACCTCCTACGAGCAGTACTTC.

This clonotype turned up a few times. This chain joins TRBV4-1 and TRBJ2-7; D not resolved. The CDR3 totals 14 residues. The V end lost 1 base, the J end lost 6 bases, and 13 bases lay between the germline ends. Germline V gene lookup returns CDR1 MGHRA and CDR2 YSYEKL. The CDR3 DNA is TGCGCCAGCAGCCAAGTGGGGTCTACGGGCGAGCAGTACTTC. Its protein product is CASSQVGSTGEQYF.

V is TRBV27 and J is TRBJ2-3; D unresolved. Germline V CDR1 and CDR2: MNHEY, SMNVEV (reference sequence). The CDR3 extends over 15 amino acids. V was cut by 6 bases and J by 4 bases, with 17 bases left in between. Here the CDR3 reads CASSTWGMPPDTQYF. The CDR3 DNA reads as TGTGCCAGCAGCACATGGGGTATGCCACCAGATACGCAGTATTTT.

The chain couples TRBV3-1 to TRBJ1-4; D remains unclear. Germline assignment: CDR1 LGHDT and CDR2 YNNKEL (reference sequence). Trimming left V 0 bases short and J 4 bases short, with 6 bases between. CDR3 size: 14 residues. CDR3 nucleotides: TGTGCCAGCAGCCAAGACTTCAATAATGAAAAACTGTTTTTT. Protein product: CASSQDFNNEKLFF.

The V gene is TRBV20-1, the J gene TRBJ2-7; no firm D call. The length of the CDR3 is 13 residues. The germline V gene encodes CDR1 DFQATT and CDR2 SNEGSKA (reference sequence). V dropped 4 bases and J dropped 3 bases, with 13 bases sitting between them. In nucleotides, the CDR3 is TGCAGTGCTACCCCCTTAGTAAACTACGAGCAGTACTTC. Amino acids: CSATPLVNYEQYF.

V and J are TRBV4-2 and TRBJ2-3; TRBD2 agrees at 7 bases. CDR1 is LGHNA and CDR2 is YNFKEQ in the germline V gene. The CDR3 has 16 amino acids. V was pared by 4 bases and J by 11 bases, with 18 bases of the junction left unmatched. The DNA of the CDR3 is TGTGCCAGCAGCCCCACTCGCGGGAGATCTCGCAATGAGCAGTATTTT. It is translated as CASSPTRGRSRNEQYF.

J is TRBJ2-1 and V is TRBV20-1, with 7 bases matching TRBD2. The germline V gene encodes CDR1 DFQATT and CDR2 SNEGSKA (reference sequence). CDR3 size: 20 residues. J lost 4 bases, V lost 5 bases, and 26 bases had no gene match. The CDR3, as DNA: TGCAGTGCTCCCAAGATTCCAGGACTAGTGGGAGGCCTTAGGTACAATGAGCAGTTCTTC. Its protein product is CSAPKIPGLVGGLRYNEQFF.

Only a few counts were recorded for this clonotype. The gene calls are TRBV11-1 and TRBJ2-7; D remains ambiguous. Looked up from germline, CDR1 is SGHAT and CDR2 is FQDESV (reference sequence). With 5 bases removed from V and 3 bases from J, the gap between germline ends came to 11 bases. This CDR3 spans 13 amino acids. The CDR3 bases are TGTGCCAGCAGCGCCACTCTTTTCTACGAGCAGTACTTC. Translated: CASSATLFYEQYF.

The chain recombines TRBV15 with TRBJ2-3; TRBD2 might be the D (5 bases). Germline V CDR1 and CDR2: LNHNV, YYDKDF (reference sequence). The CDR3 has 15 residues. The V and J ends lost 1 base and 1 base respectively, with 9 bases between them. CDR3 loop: CATSRGGRGTDTQYF. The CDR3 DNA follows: TGTGCCACCAGCAGAGGTGGGAGAGGCACAGATACGCAGTATTTT.

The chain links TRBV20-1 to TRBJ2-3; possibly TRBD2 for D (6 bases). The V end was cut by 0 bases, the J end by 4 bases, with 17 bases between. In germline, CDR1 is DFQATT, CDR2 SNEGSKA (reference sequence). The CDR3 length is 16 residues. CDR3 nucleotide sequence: TGCAGTGCTAGAGATTCCAGGACGGGGGTGCCAGATACGCAGTATTTT. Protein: CSARDSRTGVPDTQYF.

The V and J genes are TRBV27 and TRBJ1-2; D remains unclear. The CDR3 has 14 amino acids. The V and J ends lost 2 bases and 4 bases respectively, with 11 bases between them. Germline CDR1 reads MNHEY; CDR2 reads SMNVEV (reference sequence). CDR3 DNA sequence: TGTGCCAGCAGTTTAAGGGTGGGCGGCTATGGCTACACCTTC. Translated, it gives CASSLRVGGYGYTF.

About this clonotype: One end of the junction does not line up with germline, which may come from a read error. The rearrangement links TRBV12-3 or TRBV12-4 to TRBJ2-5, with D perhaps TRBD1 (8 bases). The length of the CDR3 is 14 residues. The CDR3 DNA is TGTGCCAACAGTTTGGGGCAGGGGGCGCGGGAGCAGTACTTC. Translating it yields CANSLGQGAREQYF.

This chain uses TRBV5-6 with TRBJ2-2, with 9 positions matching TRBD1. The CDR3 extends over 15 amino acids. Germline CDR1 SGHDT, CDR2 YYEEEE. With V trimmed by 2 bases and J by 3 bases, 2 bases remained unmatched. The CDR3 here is CASSFGTGHTGELFF. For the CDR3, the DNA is TGTGCCAGCAGCTTCGGGACAGGGCACACCGGGGAGCTGTTTTTT.

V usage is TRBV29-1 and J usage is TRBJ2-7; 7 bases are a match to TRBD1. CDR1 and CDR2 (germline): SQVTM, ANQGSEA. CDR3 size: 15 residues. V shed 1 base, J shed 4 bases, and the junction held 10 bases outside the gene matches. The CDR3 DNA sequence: TGCAGCGTTGAAGTTCTGACAGGGAATATGTACGAGCAGTACTTC. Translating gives CSVEVLTGNMYEQYF.